The present T cell receptor (beta chain) was sequenced within a study of Ad26.COV2.S vaccination and SARS-CoV-2 variants. Turning to the study itself: Of the COV1001 trial arms, the Ad26.COV2.S arm included the donor. By the intramuscular route, Ad26.COV2.S was given once, or twice 56 days apart.

As to treatment: some 20 received Ad26.COV2.S at low or high dose, single or two shots; 5 received placebo; per-sample allocation not given. Specimens were obtained on day 63 following the first vaccine or placebo injection. What was given as vaccine was an Ad26 vector encoding Wuhan-strain SARS-CoV-2 spike. Deletions cut 5 bases from V and 5 bases from J, with 11 bases between. The CDR3 spans 13 residues. The V gene's germline CDR1 is SGHRS and CDR2 YFSETQ. Using immunoSEQ multiplex PCR, the repertoire was profiled, and TCRdb retains in-frame clones only, with some absent. In the table there are about 280,000 clones, around 87% of which are singletons. Comment on this clone: Its antigen is still unknown.

The study's findings and limits: Comparability of non-spike TCR breadth was observed across vaccine and placebo recipients.

The sequenced sample was peripheral blood, obtained in a trial of Ad26.COV2.S vaccine versus placebo. The receptor was derived from a person between 18 and 65 years old who received the Ad26.COV2.S COVID-19 vaccine or a placebo. The chain joins TRBV5-1 to TRBJ2-1; tentative D call: TRBD1 (5 bases). The CDR3 sequence is CASRQAVNNEQFF. The CDR3 region has the DNA TGCGCCAGCAGACAGGCTGTCAACAATGAGCAGTTCTTC.